Listed below are T cell receptor beta chains from one sample, sequenced in a study of blood T cell repertoires in COVID-19. Using immunoSEQ multiplex PCR, the repertoire was profiled, and TCRdb retains in-frame clones only, with some absent. The sample contains 80,000 to 90,000 clones, around 88% of which appear only once. Sequencing used peripheral blood. These receptors originate from a man aged 60 to 75 with acute or convalescent COVID-19. The CDR3 runs from the conserved cysteine through the conserved F or W. A D gene is named only where the DNA matches it firmly. The listing skips clone size in some rows; elsewhere it reads once, few, many or a size class.

abundance: .
d_gene: .
j_gene: TRBJ1-1
v_gene: TRBV19
CDR3nt: TGTATAAGCCGGGACAATCAAGGAACTGAAGCTTTCTTT
CDR3aa: CISRDNQGTEAFF

abundance: .
d_gene: .
j_gene: TRBJ1-2
v_gene: TRBV10-3
CDR3nt: TGTGCCATCAGTGAACTTGGAGGCCTCAGTGACTATGGCTACACCTTC
CDR3aa: CAISELGGLSDYGYTF

abundance: once
d_gene: .
j_gene: TRBJ1-2
v_gene: TRBV4-3
CDR3nt: TGCGCCAGCAGCCCCGGGGTTGGCTACACCTTC
CDR3aa: CASSPGVGYTF

abundance: .
d_gene: .
j_gene: TRBJ1-5
v_gene: TRBV21-1
CDR3nt: TGTGCCAGCAGCAAAGGGGGGGGGACCGATAGCAATCAGCCCCAGCATTTT
CDR3aa: CASSKGGGTDSNQPQHF

abundance: .
d_gene: TRBD2
j_gene: TRBJ2-7
v_gene: TRBV20-1
CDR3nt: TGCAGTGCTAGTCTTAGCGGGGGGGCCGACGAGCAGTACTTC
CDR3aa: CSASLSGGADEQYF

abundance: .
d_gene: .
j_gene: TRBJ2-7
v_gene: TRBV20-1
CDR3nt: TGCAGTGCAGCGGCCCTCTACGAGCAGTACTTC
CDR3aa: CSAAALYEQYF

abundance: .
d_gene: .
j_gene: TRBJ1-6
v_gene: TRBV4-2
CDR3nt: TGTGCCAGCAGCCAAGATTCCCCGGTTGATTCACCCCTCCACTTT
CDR3aa: CASSQDSPVDSPLHF

abundance: .
d_gene: .
j_gene: TRBJ1-5
v_gene: TRBV11-2
CDR3nt: TGTGCCAGCAGCCCCCGGCCCGGGAATCAGCCCCAGCATTTT
CDR3aa: CASSPRPGNQPQHF

abundance: once
d_gene: .
j_gene: TRBJ2-2
v_gene: TRBV3-1/TRBV3-2
CDR3nt: TGTGCCAGCAGCCAATGGGGGGCGAACACCGGGGAGCTGTTTTTT
CDR3aa: CASSQWGANTGELFF

abundance: .
d_gene: TRBD1
j_gene: TRBJ1-6
v_gene: TRBV27
CDR3nt: TGTGCCAGCAGCTGGACAGGGGTAGATTCACCCCTCCACTTT
CDR3aa: CASSWTGVDSPLHF

abundance: .
d_gene: TRBD2
j_gene: TRBJ2-5
v_gene: TRBV27
CDR3nt: TGTGCCAGCAGCCAAGCGGGGGAGACCCAGTACTTC
CDR3aa: CASSQAGETQYF

abundance: once
d_gene: .
j_gene: TRBJ1-1
v_gene: TRBV24-1
CDR3nt: TGTGCCACCAGTGAAACGAACAGGGAGTCGAACACTGAAGCTTTCTTT
CDR3aa: CATSETNRESNTEAFF

abundance: .
d_gene: TRBD2
j_gene: TRBJ2-5
v_gene: TRBV3-1/TRBV3-2
CDR3nt: TGTGCCAGCAGCCAAGGGGTGGTACTAGCGGGGCCGGGGGAAGAGACCCAGTACTTC
CDR3aa: CASSQGVVLAGPGEETQYF

abundance: few
d_gene: TRBD1
j_gene: TRBJ1-2
v_gene: TRBV12-3/TRBV12-4
CDR3nt: TGTGCCAGCGGACAGGGGGGAATCTATGGCTACACCTTC
CDR3aa: CASGQGGIYGYTF

abundance: .
d_gene: .
j_gene: TRBJ2-7
v_gene: TRBV18
CDR3nt: TGTGCCAGCTCACCAGCAGGGGTTGCCTACGAGCAGTACTTC
CDR3aa: CASSPAGVAYEQYF

abundance: .
d_gene: TRBD2
j_gene: TRBJ2-7
v_gene: TRBV15
CDR3nt: TGTGCCACCAGCAGAGAGAACGGCGGGGGCTACGAGCAGTACTTC
CDR3aa: CATSRENGGGYEQYF

abundance: .
d_gene: .
j_gene: TRBJ2-2
v_gene: TRBV15
CDR3nt: TGTGCCACCAGCATTTTTGGGGGGTCGAACACCGGGGAGCTGTTTTTT
CDR3aa: CATSIFGGSNTGELFF

abundance: .
d_gene: TRBD1
j_gene: TRBJ1-2
v_gene: TRBV7-8
CDR3nt: TGTGCCAGCAGCCCCCCCGACAGGGCGAGGCTGGGCGGCTACACCTTC
CDR3aa: CASSPPDRARLGGYTF

abundance: once
d_gene: .
j_gene: TRBJ2-5
v_gene: TRBV21-1
CDR3nt: TGTGCCAGCAGCAAAGGACGACAGGGACGAGAGACCCAGTACTTC
CDR3aa: CASSKGRQGRETQYF

abundance: .
d_gene: TRBD1
j_gene: TRBJ2-7
v_gene: TRBV5-1
CDR3nt: TGCGCCAGCAGCTCCGGGACAGGAGACTACGAGCAGTACTTC
CDR3aa: CASSSGTGDYEQYF

abundance: .
d_gene: TRBD1
j_gene: TRBJ1-2
v_gene: TRBV30
CDR3nt: TGTGCCACTCTGTTCCCTAAATACAGGGGGGAAGGCTATGGCTACACCTTC
CDR3aa: CATLFPKYRGEGYGYTF

abundance: .
d_gene: TRBD1
j_gene: TRBJ2-7
v_gene: TRBV5-6
CDR3nt: TGTGCCAGCAGCAAGCAAGGCAGGGGGCCCCACGAGCAGTACTTC
CDR3aa: CASSKQGRGPHEQYF

abundance: .
d_gene: .
j_gene: TRBJ1-2
v_gene: TRBV2
CDR3nt: TGTGCCAGCAGTGAGACTGTCAGTCGCTATGGCTACACCTTC
CDR3aa: CASSETVSRYGYTF

abundance: .
d_gene: .
j_gene: TRBJ1-1
v_gene: TRBV10-3
CDR3nt: TGTGCCATCAGTGGGTCCCCCACGACAGTAGGATACAAAGCTTTCTTT
CDR3aa: CAISGSPTTVGYKAFF

abundance: few
d_gene: TRBD2
j_gene: TRBJ2-7
v_gene: TRBV7-2
CDR3nt: TGTGCCAGCAGCTTAGCTCCGGGACTAGCAGACGAGCAGTACTTC
CDR3aa: CASSLAPGLADEQYF

abundance: .
d_gene: .
j_gene: TRBJ1-1
v_gene: TRBV7-8
CDR3nt: TGTGCCAGCAGCTTAGGATTCGAGGGCGCCGAAGCTTTCTTT
CDR3aa: CASSLGFEGAEAFF

abundance: once
d_gene: TRBD1
j_gene: TRBJ2-2
v_gene: TRBV18
CDR3nt: TGTGCCAGCTCACCACCGAGGACAGGGATCGGCGGGGAGCTGTTTTTT
CDR3aa: CASSPPRTGIGGELFF

abundance: .
d_gene: TRBD1
j_gene: TRBJ1-2
v_gene: TRBV10-3
CDR3nt: TGTGCCATCACGGGAGACAGGGATCTGTACTATGGCTACACCTTC
CDR3aa: CAITGDRDLYYGYTF

abundance: .
d_gene: TRBD1
j_gene: TRBJ2-3
v_gene: TRBV5-4
CDR3nt: TGTGCCAGCAGCTTGGGGACAGGCCCAGATACGCAGTATTTT
CDR3aa: CASSLGTGPDTQYF

abundance: .
d_gene: TRBD1
j_gene: TRBJ1-1
v_gene: TRBV4-3
CDR3nt: TGCGCCAGCAGCCAAGATCAATCATCAGGGGGCACTGAAGCTTTCTTT
CDR3aa: CASSQDQSSGGTEAFF

abundance: .
d_gene: TRBD2
j_gene: TRBJ2-2
v_gene: TRBV6-1
CDR3nt: TGTGCCAGCAGTGGTCCGAACTTAGCGGGGGGGCAGACCGGGGAGCTGTTTTTT
CDR3aa: CASSGPNLAGGQTGELFF

abundance: .
d_gene: .
j_gene: TRBJ1-4
v_gene: TRBV27
CDR3nt: TGTGCCAGCAGTCTCTCGACAGGCGGGAATGAAAAACTGTTTTTT
CDR3aa: CASSLSTGGNEKLFF

abundance: .
d_gene: TRBD1
j_gene: TRBJ2-5
v_gene: TRBV7-2
CDR3nt: TGTGCCAGCAGCCCCCTAGGTCTTGGGACAGGGGGTGAGACCCAGTACTTC
CDR3aa: CASSPLGLGTGGETQYF

abundance: .
d_gene: .
j_gene: TRBJ1-1
v_gene: TRBV4-3
CDR3nt: TGCGCCAGCAGCCAAGATGGTGGGGGGGGCACTGAAGCTTTCTTT
CDR3aa: CASSQDGGGGTEAFF

abundance: few
d_gene: TRBD1
j_gene: TRBJ1-6
v_gene: TRBV19
CDR3nt: TGTGCCAGTAGTGACTCCTCCGGGACAGGGGGTAGTGCACCCCTCCACTTT
CDR3aa: CASSDSSGTGGSAPLHF

abundance: .
d_gene: TRBD1
j_gene: TRBJ2-7
v_gene: TRBV9
CDR3nt: TGTGCCAGCAGCGTAGGAGTCCTGGGACAGGGGGCAAGCGAGCAGTACTTC
CDR3aa: CASSVGVLGQGASEQYF

abundance: once
d_gene: TRBD1
j_gene: TRBJ1-4
v_gene: TRBV7-9
CDR3nt: TGTGCCAGCAGACAACCAGGGGGTGGAGATGAAAAACTGTTTTTT
CDR3aa: CASRQPGGGDEKLFF

abundance: .
d_gene: TRBD2
j_gene: TRBJ2-3
v_gene: TRBV7-2
CDR3nt: TGTGCCAGCGACGGGGGGATCACAGATACGCAGTATTTT
CDR3aa: CASDGGITDTQYF

abundance: few
d_gene: .
j_gene: TRBJ1-6
v_gene: TRBV2
CDR3nt: TGTGCCAGCAGTGGGCTGGGAGGTAATTCACCCCTCCACTTT
CDR3aa: CASSGLGGNSPLHF

abundance: .
d_gene: TRBD1
j_gene: TRBJ1-3
v_gene: TRBV10-3
CDR3nt: TGTGCCATCAGTGACCGGGACAGGCCAAACTCTGGAAACACCATATATTTT
CDR3aa: CAISDRDRPNSGNTIYF

abundance: .
d_gene: TRBD2
j_gene: TRBJ2-2
v_gene: TRBV9
CDR3nt: TGTGCCAGCACATCGGGGGGTCCGAACACCGGGGAGCTGTTTTTT
CDR3aa: CASTSGGPNTGELFF

abundance: .
d_gene: TRBD1
j_gene: TRBJ2-5
v_gene: TRBV9
CDR3nt: TGTGCCAGCAGCGTGGGACAGGGCTCGGAGACCCAGTACTTC
CDR3aa: CASSVGQGSETQYF

abundance: .
d_gene: .
j_gene: TRBJ1-5
v_gene: TRBV10-3
CDR3nt: TGTGCCATCAGTGTGGGAGGGAAAGGAAGCAATCAGCCCCAGCATTTT
CDR3aa: CAISVGGKGSNQPQHF

abundance: .
d_gene: .
j_gene: TRBJ2-1
v_gene: TRBV10-1
CDR3nt: TGCGCCAGCAGTGCAAGGGGTAATGAGCAGTTCTTC
CDR3aa: CASSARGNEQFF

abundance: .
d_gene: .
j_gene: TRBJ1-2
v_gene: TRBV6-5
CDR3nt: TGTGCCAGCAGTCCACAGGAGAACTATGGCTACACCTTC
CDR3aa: CASSPQENYGYTF

abundance: .
d_gene: TRBD1
j_gene: TRBJ1-4
v_gene: TRBV12-3/TRBV12-4
CDR3nt: TGTGCCAGCAGGACAGGGGGCATGGAAAAACTGTTTTTT
CDR3aa: CASRTGGMEKLFF

abundance: .
d_gene: .
j_gene: TRBJ2-2
v_gene: TRBV14
CDR3nt: TGTGCCAGCAGCCCCGGGAGTTCGGTAAACGGGGAGCTGTTTTTT
CDR3aa: CASSPGSSVNGELFF

abundance: .
d_gene: .
j_gene: TRBJ2-3
v_gene: TRBV18
CDR3nt: TGTGCCAGCCTAGAGACGGTAACCTTAACAGATACGCAGTATTTT
CDR3aa: CASLETVTLTDTQYF

abundance: .
d_gene: .
j_gene: TRBJ2-3
v_gene: TRBV7-9
CDR3nt: TGTGCCAGCAGCCCAAAGAGGGCAGATACGCAGTATTTT
CDR3aa: CASSPKRADTQYF

abundance: once
d_gene: .
j_gene: TRBJ1-5
v_gene: TRBV15
CDR3nt: TGTGCCACCAGCAGATTGGACAGTTATAGCAATCAGCCCCAGCATTTT
CDR3aa: CATSRLDSYSNQPQHF

abundance: .
d_gene: .
j_gene: TRBJ1-1
v_gene: TRBV5-1
CDR3nt: TGCGCCAGCAGCTTGGAGAGAATGAACACTGAAGCTTTCTTT
CDR3aa: CASSLERMNTEAFF

abundance: .
d_gene: TRBD1
j_gene: TRBJ1-2
v_gene: TRBV2
CDR3nt: TGTGCCAGCAGTGGACTTGGGACGGGACAGGGTTCGGGCTACACCTTC
CDR3aa: CASSGLGTGQGSGYTF

abundance: few
d_gene: TRBD1
j_gene: TRBJ2-7
v_gene: TRBV28
CDR3nt: TGTGCCAGCAGTTCCGTCGACAGGGAGAGCTCCTACGAGCAGTACTTC
CDR3aa: CASSSVDRESSYEQYF

abundance: .
d_gene: TRBD1
j_gene: TRBJ1-6
v_gene: TRBV25-1
CDR3nt: TGTGCCAGCAGACAGGGGTTCTATAATTCACCCCTCCACTTT
CDR3aa: CASRQGFYNSPLHF

abundance: .
d_gene: TRBD2
j_gene: TRBJ2-1
v_gene: TRBV30
CDR3nt: TGTGCCTGGATTCGGCTAGCGGGGTACAATGAGCAGTTCTTC
CDR3aa: CAWIRLAGYNEQFF

abundance: .
d_gene: .
j_gene: TRBJ2-6
v_gene: TRBV19
CDR3nt: TGTGCCAGTAGCGGCGCGGCTGGGGCCAACGTCCTGACTTTC
CDR3aa: CASSGAAGANVLTF

abundance: .
d_gene: .
j_gene: TRBJ2-2
v_gene: TRBV5-1
CDR3nt: TGCGCCAGCAGCTTGGCGGTCTCGGGGGCCGGGGAGCTGTTTTTT
CDR3aa: CASSLAVSGAGELFF

abundance: .
d_gene: .
j_gene: TRBJ1-2
v_gene: TRBV30
CDR3nt: TGTGCCCGCGACAGTAATGGCTACACCTTC
CDR3aa: CARDSNGYTF

abundance: few
d_gene: .
j_gene: TRBJ1-4
v_gene: TRBV7-2
CDR3nt: TGTGCCAGCAGCTTAAGTCGGGGTGGTGAAAAACTGTTTTTT
CDR3aa: CASSLSRGGEKLFF

abundance: once
d_gene: .
j_gene: TRBJ1-1
v_gene: TRBV6-2/TRBV6-3
CDR3nt: TGTGCCAGCAGTGACCCGCCGGAGGAGGCTTTCTTT
CDR3aa: CASSDPPEEAFF